One and the same sample provided the 2 T cell receptor beta chains below, sequenced in a study of molecular identifiers for immune sequencing clone quantification. Each CDR3 protein is one row after TCRdb ran MiXCR on the PCR reads. The data show tens of thousands of distinct CDR3 sequences, under 30% seen once. The specimen sequenced was naive CD8+ T cells from blood, with Jurkat cell RNA spiked in. This sample's subset: FACS-sorted CD8+CD4-CCR7+CD45RA+ naive T cells. The receptors come from a human donor in good health. Some libraries in this study had Jurkat cell RNA spiked in.

The sample holds many counts of this clonotype. This chain links TRBV7-9 with TRBJ2-3, with 9 bases identical to TRBD2. There are 13 residues in the CDR3. Germline assignment: CDR1 SEHNR and CDR2 FQNEAQ (reference sequence). Trimming removed 5 bases from V and 4 bases from J; junction bases left unmatched: 1. Here the CDR3 reads CASSGLASDTQYF. The CDR3 region has the DNA TGTGCCAGCAGCGGACTAGCGTCAGATACGCAGTATTTT.

The sample holds many counts of this clonotype. The V call is TRBV7-9, the J call TRBJ2-3, with no clear D. V gave up 5 bases and J gave up 5 bases, with 11 bases separating them. Germline V CDR1 and CDR2: SEHNR, FQNEAQ (reference sequence). The CDR3 contains 13 residues. The CDR3 DNA reads TGTGCCAGCAGCGCCCTCGTAGAAGATACGCAGTATTTT. Amino acid sequence: CASSALVEDTQYF.